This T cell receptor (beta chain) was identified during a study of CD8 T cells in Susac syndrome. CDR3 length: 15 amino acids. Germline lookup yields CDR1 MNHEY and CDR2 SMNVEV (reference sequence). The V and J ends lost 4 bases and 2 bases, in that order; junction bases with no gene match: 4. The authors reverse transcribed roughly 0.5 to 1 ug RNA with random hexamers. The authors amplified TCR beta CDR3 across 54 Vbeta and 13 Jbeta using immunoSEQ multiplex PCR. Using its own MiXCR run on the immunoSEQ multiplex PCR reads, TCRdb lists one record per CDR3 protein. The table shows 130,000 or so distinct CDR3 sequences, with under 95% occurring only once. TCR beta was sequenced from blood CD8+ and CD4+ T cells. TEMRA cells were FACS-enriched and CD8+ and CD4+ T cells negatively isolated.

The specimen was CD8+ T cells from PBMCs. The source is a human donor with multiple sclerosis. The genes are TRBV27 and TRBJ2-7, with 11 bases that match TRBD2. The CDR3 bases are TGTGCCAGCAGTTCTCTGACTAGCGGGACCTACGAGCAGTACTTC. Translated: CASSSLTSGTYEQYF.